The entry below gives a single TCR beta chain sequence along with its context. This entry is derived from a study of blood T cell repertoires in COVID-19. This CDR3 has 14 amino acids. J gave up 10 bases and V 1 base, and 5 bases lay outside the gene matches. The V gene's germline CDR1 is SGHTA and CDR2 FQGTGA. Here immunoSEQ multiplex PCR was the method, and the copy in TCRdb shows in-frame clones only, minus some. This table has some 240,000 clones, around nine tenths appearing once. Sequencing was done on a sample of PBMCs or T cells enriched from blood (not recorded which). This sequence joins TRBV7-3 and TRBJ2-1; 9 bases are a match to TRBD2. This sequence was found in a woman aged 40-49 years who had been exposed to COVID-19. For the CDR3, the DNA is TGTGCCAGCAGCTTAAGGGCTAGCGGGGAGGAGCAGTTCTTC. Its protein is CASSLRASGEEQFF.